A selection of T cell receptor beta chains follows, all from one sample in a study of T cells in Graves' hyperthyroidism and ophthalmopathy. TCRdb passed the multiplex PCR reads through MiXCR, listing each CDR3 protein once. The sample carries under 350,000 distinct CDR3 sequences, more than 15% recorded once. The material sequenced was blood. The receptors stem from a woman aged 60 to 75 with Graves' ophthalmopathy. The CDR3 runs from the conserved cysteine through the conserved F or W. D genes are given only for firm matches. Rows give clone size only sometimes, using once, few, many, or a class for an expanded clone.

TRBV4-2	TRBJ1-2	.	few	TGTGCCAGCAGCCAAGCAACAGGAGGAGGCTACACCTTC	CASSQATGGGYTF
TRBV19	TRBJ2-7	.	many	TGTGCCAGTAGTATAGCCCGCCGGGCCGAAGGACACTACGAGCAGTACTTC	CASSIARRAEGHYEQYF
TRBV2	TRBJ1-5	.	.	TGTGCCAGCAGTGGAAGGGGCGATCAGCCCCAGCATTTT	CASSGRGDQPQHF
TRBV19	TRBJ2-7	.	few	TGTGCCAGTAGTATCAGGTTAACGGCCGAGCAGTACTTC	CASSIRLTAEQYF
TRBV30	TRBJ1-5	.	many	TGTGCCTGGAGTATCCTGGACGGCAGCAATCAGCCCCAGCATTTT	CAWSILDGSNQPQHF
TRBV28	TRBJ2-3	TRBD2	few	TGTGCCAGCAGTCCCCAAGCGGGAGAGGGGGGAGCAGATACGCAGTATTTT	CASSPQAGEGGADTQYF
TRBV2	TRBJ1-2	.	many	TGTGCCAGCAGTGATCTCCGCCAGGGCGGCTACACCTTC	CASSDLRQGGYTF
TRBV20-1	TRBJ2-1	.	many	TGCAGTGCTAGAGATCTGGGGCACTCCTACAATGAGCAGTTCTTC	CSARDLGHSYNEQFF
TRBV2	TRBJ2-7	.	many	TGTGCCAGCAACTCACAGGGCCCCTACGAGCAGTACTTC	CASNSQGPYEQYF
TRBV11-2	TRBJ2-1	.	.	TGTGCCAGCAGCACCACGCCCAATGAGCAGTTCTTC	CASSTTPNEQFF
TRBV5-8	TRBJ2-1	.	many	TGTGCCAGCAGCTTGGGCGGACCCTTCTCCTACAATGAGCAGTTCTTC	CASSLGGPFSYNEQFF
TRBV6-1	TRBJ2-2	.	.	TGTGCCAGCAGTTGGGCCACCGGGGAGCTGTTTTTT	CASSWATGELFF
TRBV6-2/TRBV6-3	TRBJ1-2	.	few	TGTGCCAGCAGTTCTGTGACAGTTAACTATGGCTACACCTTC	CASSSVTVNYGYTF
TRBV5-5	TRBJ2-5	TRBD2	.	TGTGCCAGCAGCCCGGGGGGGACTAGTCGTCCCGAGACCCAGTACTTC	CASSPGGTSRPETQYF
TRBV27	TRBJ2-1	TRBD2	many	TGTGCCAGCAGTTTACTAGCGGGAGTTTACAATGAGCAGTTCTTC	CASSLLAGVYNEQFF
TRBV12-3/TRBV12-4	TRBJ1-6	TRBD1	many	TGTGCCAGCCTGACAGGGGGTGATTCACCCCTCCACTTT	CASLTGGDSPLHF
TRBV20-1	TRBJ1-5	.	few	TGCAGTGTTAGAGGGGATAGCAATCAGCCCCAGCATTTT	CSVRGDSNQPQHF